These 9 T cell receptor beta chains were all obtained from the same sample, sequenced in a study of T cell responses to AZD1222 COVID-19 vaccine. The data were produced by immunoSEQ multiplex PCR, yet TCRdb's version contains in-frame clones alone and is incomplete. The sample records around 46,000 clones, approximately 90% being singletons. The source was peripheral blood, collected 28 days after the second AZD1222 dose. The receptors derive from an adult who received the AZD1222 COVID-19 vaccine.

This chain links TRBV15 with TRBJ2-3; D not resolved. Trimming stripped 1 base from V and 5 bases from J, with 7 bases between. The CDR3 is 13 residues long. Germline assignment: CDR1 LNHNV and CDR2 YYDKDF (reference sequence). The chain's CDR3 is CATSRVVGDTQYF. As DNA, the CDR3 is TGTGCCACCAGCAGAGTCGTAGGAGATACGCAGTATTTT.

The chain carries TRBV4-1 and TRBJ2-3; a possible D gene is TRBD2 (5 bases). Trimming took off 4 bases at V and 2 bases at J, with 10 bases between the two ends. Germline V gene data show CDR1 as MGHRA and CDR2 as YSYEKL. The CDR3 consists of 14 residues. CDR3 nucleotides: TGCGCCAGCAGCCTCAGCGGATCCACAGATACGCAGTATTTT. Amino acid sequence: CASSLSGSTDTQYF.

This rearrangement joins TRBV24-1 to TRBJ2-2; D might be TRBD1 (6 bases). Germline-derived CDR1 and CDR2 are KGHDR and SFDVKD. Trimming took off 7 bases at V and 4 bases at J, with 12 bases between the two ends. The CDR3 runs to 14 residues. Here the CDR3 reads CATSSDRITGELFF. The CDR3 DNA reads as TGTGCCACCAGCAGCGACAGGATCACCGGGGAGCTGTTTTTT.

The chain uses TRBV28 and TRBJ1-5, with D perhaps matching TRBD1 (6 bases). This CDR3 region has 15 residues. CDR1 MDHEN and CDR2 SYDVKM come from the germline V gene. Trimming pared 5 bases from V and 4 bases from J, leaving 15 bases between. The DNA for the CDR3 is TGTGCCAGCAGTGATACAGGGTCAATAAATCAGCCCCAGCATTTT. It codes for CASSDTGSINQPQHF.

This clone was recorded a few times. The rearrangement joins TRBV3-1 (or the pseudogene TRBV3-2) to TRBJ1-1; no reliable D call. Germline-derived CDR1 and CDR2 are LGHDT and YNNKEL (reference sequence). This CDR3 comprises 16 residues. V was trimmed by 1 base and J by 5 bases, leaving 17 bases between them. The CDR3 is CASSQATGMVWTEAFF. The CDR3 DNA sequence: TGTGCCAGCAGCCAAGCGACTGGGATGGTCTGGACTGAAGCTTTCTTT.

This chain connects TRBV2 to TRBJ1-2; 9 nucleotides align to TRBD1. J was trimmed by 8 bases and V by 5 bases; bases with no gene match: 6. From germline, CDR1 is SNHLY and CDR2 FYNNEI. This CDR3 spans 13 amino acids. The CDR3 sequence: CASSRDRDKGYTF. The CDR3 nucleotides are TGTGCCAGCAGTCGGGACAGGGATAAGGGCTACACCTTC.

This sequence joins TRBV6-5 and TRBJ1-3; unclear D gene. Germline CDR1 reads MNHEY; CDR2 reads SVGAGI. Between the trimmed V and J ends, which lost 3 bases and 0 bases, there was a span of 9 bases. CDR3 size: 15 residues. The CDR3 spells CASSYQRVSGNTIYF. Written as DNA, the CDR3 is TGTGCCAGCAGTTATCAGCGAGTCTCTGGAAACACCATATATTTT.

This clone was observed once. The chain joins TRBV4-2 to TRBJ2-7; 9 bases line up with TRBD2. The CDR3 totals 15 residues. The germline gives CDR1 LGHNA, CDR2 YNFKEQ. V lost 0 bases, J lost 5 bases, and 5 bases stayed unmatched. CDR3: CASSQDPSGTDEQYF. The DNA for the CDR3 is TGTGCCAGCAGCCAAGATCCTAGCGGGACCGACGAGCAGTACTTC.

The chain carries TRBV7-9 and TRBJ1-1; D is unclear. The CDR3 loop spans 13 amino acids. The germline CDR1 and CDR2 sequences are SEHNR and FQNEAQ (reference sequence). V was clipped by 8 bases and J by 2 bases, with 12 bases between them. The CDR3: CASASSRNTEAFF. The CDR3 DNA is TGTGCCAGCGCCTCTTCGAGAAACACTGAAGCTTTCTTT.